The clone carrying this TCR beta chain came up a few times. The antigen is not known. The record originates from a study of blood T cells in healthy people across ages. General study points: Expanded clonotype changes were possibly confounded by unknown donor CMV status. Whereas aged donors had fewer naive CD4+ cells, long-lived donors had more of them and higher diversity.

Sample donors were healthy Caucasian individuals that came from Russia, aged roughly 6 to 100. Isolation of PBMCs gave at least 7 million cells per sample. The V and J ends lost 7 bases and 1 base, in that order; junction bases with no gene match: 3. The length of the CDR3 is 13 residues. CDR1 is LGHDT, CDR2 YNNKEL, per germline (reference sequence). Next came a second PCR, run for about 6 to 12 cycles, which used a sample-barcoded 5' primer along with a J-beta primer mix. TCRdb passed the 5' RACE reads through MiXCR, listing each CDR3 protein once. The sample consists of about 780,000 distinct CDR3 sequences, around half of them appearing once.

This receptor was obtained from a man at least 80 years old in good health. What was sequenced was blood. The rearrangement joins TRBV3-1 to TRBJ2-7; 8 bases align to TRBD2. CDR3: CASTSGGSYEQYF. CDR3 DNA sequence: TGTGCCAGCACAAGCGGGGGATCCTACGAGCAGTACTTC.